This T cell receptor (beta chain) was captured in a study of blood T cell repertoires in COVID-19. Assay: immunoSEQ multiplex PCR; the TCRdb copy retains only in-frame clones and omits some. The profile shows some 260,000 clones, about 80% of them singletons. The sample taken for sequencing was peripheral blood. This clonotype was sampled from a woman of 80 years or more with acute or convalescent COVID-19.

Here the CDR3 reads CASSPGGGGNSPLHF. The CDR3, as DNA: TGTGCCAGCAGCCCAGGTGGGGGAGGTAATTCACCCCTCCACTTT. This chain joins TRBV4-2 and TRBJ1-6, with a possible D match to TRBD1 (5 bases). The CDR3 extends over 15 amino acids. The germline V and J ends were trimmed by 4 bases and 6 bases, with 13 bases remaining between them. CDR1 and CDR2 from the germline V gene are LGHNA and YNFKEQ.